Listed here are 5 T cell receptor beta chains from one sample, sequenced in a study of early T cells in non-severe SARS-CoV-2 infection. TCRdb re-called the 5' RACE reads through MiXCR, storing one row per CDR3 protein. The repertoire holds roughly 65,000 distinct CDR3 sequences, with 11% as singletons. Sequenced material: whole blood. Source of these receptors: an adult who was a healthcare worker with PCR-confirmed SARS-CoV-2 infection or an uninfected control (not recorded which).

This clonotype was seen a few times. The CDR3 DNA reads TGTGCCAGCAGTGCGACCGGGACTAGCGGCTCGGATACGCAGTATTTT. This encodes CASSATGTSGSDTQYF. The chain recombines TRBV6-4 with TRBJ2-3; 11 nucleotides match TRBD2. Germline values: CDR1 MRHNA, CDR2 SNTAGT. With V trimmed by 4 bases and J by 6 bases, 9 bases remained unmatched. CDR3 size: 16 residues.

The chain carries TRBV5-1 and TRBJ1-5, with D unresolved. The CDR3 is 9 residues long. Trimming cost V 3 bases and J 13 bases, with 5 bases left between them. Germline V gene sequence: CDR1 SGHRS, CDR2 YFSETQ. CDR3 sequence (DNA): TGCGCCAGCAGCTCCGTTCAGCATTTT. It encodes CASSSVQHF.

This clonotype has only a few counts. The J gene is TRBJ2-1, the V gene TRBV7-9; weak D call: TRBD1 (6 bases). The V gene's germline CDR1 is SEHNR and CDR2 FQNEAQ (reference sequence). Trimming removed 3 bases at V and 7 bases at J, with 13 bases between. CDR3 length: 14 residues. CDR3 residues: CASSFSRTVNEQFF. The DNA for the CDR3 is TGTGCCAGCAGCTTTAGCAGGACAGTGAATGAGCAGTTCTTC. Full variable domain (missing parts from reference TRBV7-9 and TRBJ2-1): DTGVSQNPRHKITKRGQNVTFRCDPISEHNRLYWYRQTLGQGPEFLTYFQNEAQLEKSRLLSDRFSAERPKGSFSTLEIQRTEQGDSAMYLCASSFSRTVNEQFFGPGTRLTVL.

This clonotype was observed at least ten times. The chain employs TRBV20-1 and TRBJ2-3; possibly TRBD2 for D (5 bases). The CDR3 has 15 residues. The V end was cut by 2 bases, the J end by 5 bases, with 17 bases between. The germline CDR1 and CDR2 sequences are DFQATT and SNEGSKA (reference sequence). The CDR3 loop reads CSARSGSGLGDTQYF. CDR3 DNA sequence: TGCAGTGCTAGAAGTGGGAGTGGTTTGGGAGATACGCAGTATTTT.

This clonotype has at least ten counts. The genes are TRBV2 and TRBJ2-7; D may be TRBD1 (5 bases). V shed 3 bases and J shed 1 base, with 16 bases lying between them. The germline gives CDR1 SNHLY, CDR2 FYNNEI. This CDR3 is 16 amino acids long. Here the CDR3 reads CASSDLPTDTSYEQYF. The CDR3 bases are TGTGCCAGCAGTGACCTTCCGACAGACACTTCCTACGAGCAGTACTTC.